This T cell receptor (beta chain) was found in a study of OX40 agonist ivuxolimab in advanced cancers. In the study overall: Earlier treatment with anti-PD-1, anti-PD-L1 or anti-CTLA-4 was permitted, and 30% to 40% had received some.

Sequencing was performed with immunoSEQ multiplex PCR; in TCRdb, only in-frame clones are kept and a portion is missing. The profile shows 75,000 to 95,000 clones, approximately 89% of them singletons. Of note for this clone: Its antigen is currently unknown.

Study observations and caveats: At doses 0.1 to 3.0 mg/kg, CD4+ and CD8+ clones expanded.

Autoimmune disease history or systemic immunosuppression led to patients being barred. The CDR3 extends over 16 amino acids. Germline values: CDR1 SGHRS, CDR2 YFSETQ. Trimming removed 4 bases from V and 2 bases from J, with 19 bases in between. The sequencing used CD4+ or CD8+ T cells sorted from blood, collected in a trial of the OX40 agonist ivuxolimab. The sequence derives from an adult with an advanced solid tumor such as melanoma, head and neck, liver or kidney cancer. This rearrangement joins TRBV5-1 to TRBJ2-7; D might be TRBD1 or TRBD2, each matching 5 bases. The CDR3 DNA is TGCGCCAGCAGCCCCTTGGGACCCAAGTTTGCCTACGAGCAGTACTTC. Residues: CASSPLGPKFAYEQYF.